The clone carrying this T cell receptor beta chain was observed a few times. The CDR3 runs to 16 residues. V was trimmed by 1 base and J by 5 bases, leaving 16 bases between them. Germline V gene sequence: CDR1 SGHRS, CDR2 YFSETQ. The sample belongs to a study of T cells after yellow fever vaccination. Overall study results and limits: Although most clonotypes did not, a small share appeared in both CD4 and CD8 compartments.

In making TCR cDNA, 5'RACE template switching added a universal primer site and UMIs to it. TCRdb independently ran MiXCR on the 5' RACE reads; one entry per CDR3 protein. Found here are approximately 85,000 distinct CDR3 sequences, 13% of them singletons; the top ten hold around 24%. The specimen comprised CD8+ T cells not binding an NS4B(214-222) dextramer, sorted from PBMCs, sampled less than 25 days after the first yellow fever vaccination. The J gene is TRBJ2-1, the V gene TRBV5-1; perhaps D is TRBD1 or TRBD2 (6 bases each). This TCR was recovered from a man between 18 and 35 years old who received the YFV17D yellow fever vaccine. The DNA of the CDR3 is TGCGCCAGCAGCTTGCGTTTACGGGGGCCCAACAATGAGCAGTTCTTC. The encoded protein is CASSLRLRGPNNEQFF.